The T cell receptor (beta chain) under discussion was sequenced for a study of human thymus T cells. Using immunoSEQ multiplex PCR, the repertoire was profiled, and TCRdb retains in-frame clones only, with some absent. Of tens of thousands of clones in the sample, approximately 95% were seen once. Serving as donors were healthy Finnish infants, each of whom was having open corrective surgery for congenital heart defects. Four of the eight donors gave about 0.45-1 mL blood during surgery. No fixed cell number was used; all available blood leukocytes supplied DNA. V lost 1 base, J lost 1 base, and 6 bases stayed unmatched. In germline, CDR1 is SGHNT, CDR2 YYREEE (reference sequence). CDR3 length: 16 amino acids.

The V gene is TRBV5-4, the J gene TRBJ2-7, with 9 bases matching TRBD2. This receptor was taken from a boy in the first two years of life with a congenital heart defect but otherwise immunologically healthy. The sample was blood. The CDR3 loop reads CASSLYSGSVSYEQYF. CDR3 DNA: TGTGCCAGCAGCTTGTATAGCGGGAGCGTATCCTACGAGCAGTACTTC.